This TCR beta chain is from a study of blood T cell repertoires in COVID-19. Across the study: COVID-19 samples from acute and convalescent phases originated in the United States, Italy and Spain. T cells, B-cell-depleted T cells, or PBMCs provided the cDNA or gDNA that served as material.

Germline V gives CDR1 MDHEN, CDR2 SYDVKM. Deletions cut 2 bases from V and 3 bases from J, with 10 bases between. This CDR3 has 14 amino acids. Original data processing: Amplifying reference gene primers gave estimates of nucleated cell counts. Some clones are missing from TCRdb's copy, which holds only in-frame ones; the method was immunoSEQ multiplex PCR. V and J calls and clone size are those listed in that table; D and trimming were worked out from the DNA. The table includes tens of thousands of clones, roughly 82% detected once. The material sequenced was peripheral blood. The rearrangement links TRBV28 to TRBJ1-1, with D possibly being TRBD1 (5 bases). The sequence derives from a woman aged 80 or over with active or convalescent COVID-19. The chain's CDR3 is CASSLGGVHTEAFF. CDR3 nucleotide sequence: TGTGCCAGCAGTTTAGGGGGGGTTCACACTGAAGCTTTCTTT.